A few counts support the clone carrying this TCR beta chain. Its antigen is undetermined. Between the trimmed V and J ends, which lost 7 bases and 3 bases, there was a span of 10 bases. Germline V lookup: CDR1 SNHLY, CDR2 FYNNEI. The CDR3 totals 12 residues. This specimen belongs to a study of STAT5B mutations in CD4+ large granular lymphocyte leukemia. Assay: immunoSEQ multiplex PCR; the TCRdb copy retains only in-frame clones and omits some. Of about 23,000 clones listed, 79% are singletons. The study's findings and limits: Without putative leukemic clones, patient CD4-sorted repertoires remained more clonal than healthy CD4+ repertoires.

The chain employs TRBV2 and TRBJ2-7; D remains unclear. Sequencing was carried out using CD4+ T cells from blood buffy coats. The clonotype was recovered from a human donor in good health. CDR3 nucleotides: TGTGCCAGCATTGAGACTGGCTACGAGCAGTACTTC. It is translated as CASIETGYEQYF.